This entry concerns a single T cell receptor (beta chain). A J-beta primer mix and a sample-barcoded 5' primer were used in a second PCR of roughly 6 to 11 cycles. TCRdb called the 5' RACE reads again in MiXCR, with one record for every CDR3 protein. The sample carries about 380,000 distinct CDR3 sequences, 45% to 60% recorded once. The data originate from a study of blood T cells in healthy people across ages. The receptor's source is a man in his fifties or sixties in good health. The sequenced material came from blood.

The CDR3 reads CASSEARHNEQFF. The CDR3 DNA reads as TGTGCCAGCAGTGAGGCCAGACACAATGAGCAGTTCTTC. This rearrangement joins TRBV25-1 to TRBJ2-1; D remains ambiguous. Looked up from germline, CDR1 is MGHDK and CDR2 is SYGVNS. Between the trimmed V and J ends, which lost 3 bases and 5 bases, there was a span of 8 bases. CDR3 length equals 13 residues.